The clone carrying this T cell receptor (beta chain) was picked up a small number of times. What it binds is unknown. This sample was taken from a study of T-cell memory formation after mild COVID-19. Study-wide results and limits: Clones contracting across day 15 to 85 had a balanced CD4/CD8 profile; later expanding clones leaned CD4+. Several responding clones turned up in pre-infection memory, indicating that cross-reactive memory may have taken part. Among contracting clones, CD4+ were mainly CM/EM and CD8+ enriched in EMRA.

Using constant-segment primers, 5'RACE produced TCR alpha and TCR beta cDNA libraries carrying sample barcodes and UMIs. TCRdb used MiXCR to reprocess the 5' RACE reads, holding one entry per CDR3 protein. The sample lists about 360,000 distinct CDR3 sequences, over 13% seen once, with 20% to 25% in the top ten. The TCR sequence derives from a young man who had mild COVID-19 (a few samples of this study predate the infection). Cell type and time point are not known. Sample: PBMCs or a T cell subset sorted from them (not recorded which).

The CDR3 protein is CASSQAGRGHEQYV. The CDR3 DNA follows: TGTGCCAGCAGCCAGGCCGGCAGGGGGCACGAGCAGTACGTC. The genes are TRBV3-1 and TRBJ2-7, with TRBD1 identical over 8 bases. From germline, CDR1 is LGHDT and CDR2 YNNKEL (reference sequence). V dropped 3 bases and J dropped 5; count of bases not matched to a gene: 6. The CDR3 spans 14 residues.